Listed below are T cell receptor beta chains from one sample, sequenced in a study of T cell changes during pregnancy in multiple sclerosis. Here immunoSEQ multiplex PCR was the method, and the copy in TCRdb shows in-frame clones only, minus some. The sample has some 43,000 clones, about 92% seen once. The sequenced sample was CD8+ T cells from peripheral blood mononuclear cells, obtained in the first trimester of pregnancy. Receptors originate from a female donor with multiple sclerosis, enrolled in a pregnancy study. Each CDR3 is given with its conserved first and last residue.

V,CDR3
TRBV7-6,CASSLSAGGPSYEQYF
TRBV27,CASSLSMDIYEQYF
TRBV6-5,CASSPGQGIYEQYF
TRBV9,CASSPRDSVSYEQYF
TRBV6-1,CASIPDRGTEAFF
TRBV29-1,CSVANNAGGSRGANVLTF
TRBV27,CASSPPGQASEQYF
TRBV7-9,CASSPSTRELETQYF
TRBV18,CASSPPDRPHTGYGYTF
TRBV23-1,CASGTGDEQFF
TRBV6-1,CASSSLAGNQETQYF
TRBV29-1,CSVPTKRETQYF
TRBV6-5,CASSSVPANYGYTF